This section outlines one T cell receptor (beta chain) sequence together with its context. The antigen remains unidentified. The data derive from a study of T cells expressing NK-cell markers. Whole-study context: Repertoires of TCR beta were obtained from T cells sorted as CD3+CD56+NKG2C+, CD3+CD56+NKG2C- and CD3+CD56-NKG2C+. Findings and caveats of the study: It is unclear if expanded NKG2C-expressing clones target HCMV antigens. Among CD8+ T cells from about six donors, dominant NKG2C+ clonotypes accounted for about 1.0-7.0%.

5'RACE template switching with UMIs produced the TCR beta cDNA. TCRdb reanalyzed the 5' RACE reads, giving one entry per CDR3 protein sequence and no DNA. The sample includes some 140,000 distinct CDR3 sequences. The CDR3 has 15 amino acids. CDR1 is SEHNR and CDR2 is FQNEAQ in the germline V gene (reference sequence). Sequencing input: blood T cells: a sorted CD56 or NKG2C T cell subset, CD4+ or CD8+ T cells, or bulk PBMC T cells (not recorded which). The clonotype originates from a woman aged 45-59 years in good health. The chain couples TRBV7-9 to TRBJ2-7; the D call from TCRdb, TRBD2, cannot be confirmed without DNA. CDR3: CASSLATGGRAAQYF. Full variable domain (missing parts from reference TRBV7-9 and TRBJ2-7): DTGVSQNPRHKITKRGQNVTFRCDPISEHNRLYWYRQTLGQGPEFLTYFQNEAQLEKSRLLSDRFSAERPKGSFSTLEIQRTEQGDSAMYLCASSLATGGRAAQYFGPGTRLTVT.